Below, 29 T cell receptor beta chains from the same sample are listed, as sequenced in a study of naive and memory T cell subsets. The SP2 primer and nested alpha and beta constant region primers amplified ligated cDNA in four rounds. TCRdb used MiXCR to reprocess the UMI-ligation and nested PCR reads, holding one entry per CDR3 protein. The sample records 37,000 or so distinct CDR3 sequences, 8% to 13% being singletons. Treatment described: skin biopsy from PPD injection site in Mantoux-positive individual. A UMI-containing oligonucleotide was joined by 3' ligation to the TCR cDNA template. Sample: skin, taken from a tuberculin skin test site. These receptors were collected from an adult in good health.

By share of the sample, this clonotype is medium-sized (0.01 to 0.1%). The chain carries TRBV6-5 and TRBJ2-1, with D possibly matching TRBD1 (7 bases). The CDR3 extends over 14 amino acids. Germline V lookup: CDR1 MNHEY, CDR2 SVGAGI. Between the trimmed V and J ends, which lost 7 bases and 4 bases, there was a span of 14 bases. The CDR3, as DNA: TGTGCCAGCACCCGGCAGGGGGGTTACAATGAGCAGTTCTTC. Translating it yields CASTRQGGYNEQFF.

This clonotype was detected a few times. CDR3 residues: CASSSKGTSGPYNEQFF. Written as DNA, the CDR3 is TGTGCCAGTAGTTCGAAAGGGACTAGCGGTCCCTACAATGAGCAGTTCTTC. This chain joins TRBV19 and TRBJ2-1; 11 bases line up with TRBD2. The CDR3 contains 17 residues. Germline V gives CDR1 LNHDA, CDR2 SQIVND (reference sequence). The ends lost 5 bases at V and 2 bases at J; junction bases unmatched: 8.

This chain joins TRBV23-1 and TRBJ2-7; D is unclear. TRBV23-1 is an ORF for which the function is uncertain. The CDR3 extends over 15 amino acids. V was trimmed by 3 bases and J by 0 bases, leaving 12 bases between them. The CDR3 DNA is TGCGCCAGCAGTCATTTCCGGTCGAGCTCCTACGAGCAGTACTTC. Translating gives CASSHFRSSSYEQYF.

The chain recombines TRBV5-4 with TRBJ2-3; TRBD1 aligns across 9 bases. Germline V gives CDR1 SGHNT, CDR2 YYREEE (reference sequence). The CDR3 contains 14 residues. Trimming took 2 bases from V and 5 from J; bases not matched to a gene: 3. The CDR3 loop reads CASSLGTGQDTQYF. The CDR3 DNA reads as TGTGCCAGCAGCTTAGGGACAGGGCAAGATACGCAGTATTTT.

This clonotype has just a few counts. The chain has TRBV28 and TRBJ2-2; D is perhaps TRBD1 (6 bases). Germline CDR1 reads MDHEN; CDR2 reads SYDVKM. The CDR3 totals 14 residues. V was clipped by 6 bases and J by 2 bases, with 10 bases between them. The CDR3 loop reads CASRKGQNTGELFF. CDR3 in DNA: TGTGCCAGCAGGAAGGGACAAAACACCGGGGAGCTGTTTTTT.

This clonotype showed up many times. The rearrangement uses TRBV20-1 and TRBJ2-4; possible D gene TRBD1, 6 bases. The germline gives CDR1 DFQATT, CDR2 SNEGSKA (reference sequence). CDR3 length: 14 amino acids. The V end lost 5 bases, the J end lost 0 bases, and 11 bases lay between the germline ends. For the CDR3, the DNA is TGCAGTGCTCGGACAGATCTAGCCAAAAACATTCAGTACTTC. This codes for CSARTDLAKNIQYF.

This clonotype has more than one count but fewer than ten. This rearrangement joins TRBV5-1 to TRBJ1-2; 8 positions agree with TRBD1. The CDR3 extends over 14 amino acids. Germline CDR1 reads SGHRS; CDR2 reads YFSETQ. V lost 4 bases to trimming and J lost 4 bases; unmatched junction nucleotides: 6. The CDR3, as DNA: TGCGCCAGCAGCGCACGACAGGGGACCTATGGCTACACCTTC. This encodes CASSARQGTYGYTF.

This clonotype was seen a handful of times. The V and J genes are TRBV27 and TRBJ2-7; TRBD1 matches at 7 bases. Germline V CDR1 and CDR2: MNHEY, SMNVEV (reference sequence). The CDR3 consists of 14 residues. The ends lost 2 bases at V and 2 bases at J; junction bases unmatched: 3. CDR3 DNA: TGTGCCAGCAGTTTAGGGGGACAGACCTACGAGCAGTACTTC. The encoded protein is CASSLGGQTYEQYF.

This clonotype was seen only a few times. V usage is TRBV18 and J usage is TRBJ2-5; a weak D match, TRBD1 (6 bases). Trimming shortened V by 3 bases and J by 0 bases, and 11 bases separated the two germline ends. Germline CDR1 KGHSH, CDR2 LQKENI. This CDR3 comprises 15 residues. For the CDR3, the DNA is TGTGCCAGCTCACCGCGGACAGATAACCAAGAGACCCAGTACTTC. It yields the protein CASSPRTDNQETQYF. The variable domain in full, with the rest retrieved from reference TRBV18 and TRBJ2-5, is NAGVMQNPRHLVRRRGQEARLRCSPMKGHSHVYWYRQLPEEGLKFMVYLQKENIIDESGMPKERFSAEFPKEGPSILRIQQVVRGDSAAYFCASSPRTDNQETQYFGPGTRLLVL.

The rearrangement uses TRBV3-1 and TRBJ2-7; 7 bases are a match to TRBD2. Germline V gives CDR1 LGHDT, CDR2 YNNKEL (reference sequence). This CDR3 region has 14 residues. The trim removed 3 bases at V and 2 bases at J, leaving 4 bases unmatched. The CDR3 bases are TGTGCCAGCAGCCAGGAGGCGGGGGCCTACGAGCAGTACTTC. It specifies CASSQEAGAYEQYF.

A note on this clonotype: Relative to the germline gene, one junction end is altered; a read error may explain this. This chain uses TRBV27 with TRBJ1-2; a weak D match, TRBD1 (6 bases). CDR1 and CDR2 (germline): MNHEY, SMNVEV (reference sequence). CDR3 length: 15 residues. The CDR3 sequence is CASSSSGTHNYGDTF. The CDR3 nucleotides are TGTGCCAGCAGTTCCTCCGGGACACATAACTATGGCGACACCTTC.

This clonotype was picked up many times. The chain joins TRBV12-3 or TRBV12-4 to TRBJ2-7, with 10 bases lining up with TRBD1. The length of the CDR3 is 15 residues. The junction had 14 bases not matched to a gene; V was cut back by 10 bases and J by 5 bases. Here the CDR3 DNA reads TGTGCCATCCGAAGGGTGGGACAGGGGAACAACGAGCAGTACTTC. Its translation is CAIRRVGQGNNEQYF.

This clonotype was picked up a small number of times. The genes are TRBV7-2 and TRBJ2-3; D unclear. The germline V gene encodes CDR1 SGHTA and CDR2 FQGNSA. The V and J ends lost 1 base and 7 bases respectively, with 6 bases between them. The CDR3 has 12 residues. The CDR3 DNA reads TGTGCCAGCAGCTTAGTCCTTTATACGCAGTATTTT. This gives the protein CASSLVLYTQYF.

V gene TRBV19 combines with J gene TRBJ1-1; D perhaps matches TRBD1 (6 bases). CDR3 size: 17 residues. Deletions cut 7 bases from V and 6 bases from J, with 27 bases between. Germline V lookup: CDR1 LNHDA, CDR2 SQIVND (reference sequence). This chain's CDR3 is CASKTPGGANLISEAFF. The CDR3 bases are TGTGCCAGTAAAACCCCCGGGGGGGCTAATCTGATTTCTGAAGCTTTCTTT.

This clonotype was counted many times. This chain uses TRBV2 with TRBJ1-1, with D perhaps TRBD1 (5 bases). This CDR3 has 13 residues. CDR1 and CDR2 (germline): SNHLY, FYNNEI. V gave up 3 bases and J gave up 5 bases, with 10 bases separating them. The CDR3 DNA is TGTGCCAGCAGTGATAATTGGGGGACTGAAGCTTTCTTT. It is translated as CASSDNWGTEAFF.

The CDR3 here is CASSLSRDSSNTEAFF. In DNA, the CDR3 is TGTGCCAGCAGTCTCAGTAGGGACAGTTCGAACACTGAAGCTTTCTTT. V is TRBV2 and J is TRBJ1-1, with 7 bases identical to TRBD1. The V gene end was trimmed by 5 bases and the J gene end by 1 base; junction bases not matched to a gene: 10. CDR3 length: 16 residues. In germline, CDR1 is SNHLY, CDR2 FYNNEI.

The chain is built from TRBV20-1 and TRBJ2-7, with 10 bases identical to TRBD2. The CDR3 sequence is 14 residues long. CDR1 and CDR2 from the germline V gene are DFQATT and SNEGSKA (reference sequence). The V gene end was trimmed by 3 bases and the J gene end by 2 bases; junction bases not matched to a gene: 4. DNA for the CDR3: TGCAGTGCTAGCCCTAGCGGGGGTACCTACGAGCAGTACTTC. This codes for CSASPSGGTYEQYF.

The chain carries TRBV20-1 and TRBJ1-1, with 7 bases matching TRBD1. This CDR3 is built from 17 residues. V lost 1 base to trimming and J lost 0 bases; unmatched junction nucleotides: 11. CDR1 DFQATT and CDR2 SNEGSKA come from the germline V gene (reference sequence). CDR3 DNA: TGCAGTGCTAGAGCCTGGGACAGCTTCTTAATGAACACTGAAGCTTTCTTT. The encoded protein is CSARAWDSFLMNTEAFF.

This clonotype appeared a few times. Given a much more abundant clone one base away, this may be a read error. The gene calls are TRBV18 and TRBJ1-2; 9 bases fit TRBD1. The CDR3 length is 19 residues. CDR1 KGHSH and CDR2 LQKENI come from the germline V gene. The DNA of the CDR3 is TGTGCCAGCTCACCTACCGGGACAGGGATAGGGTACGCGAACTATGGCGACACCTTC. It codes for CASSPTGTGIGYANYGDTF.

This clonotype has only a few counts. The rearrangement uses TRBV5-1 and TRBJ1-1; D gene unclear. Germline V gives CDR1 SGHRS, CDR2 YFSETQ. V was trimmed by 0 bases and J by 2 bases, leaving 8 bases between them. The CDR3 runs 14 residues. The CDR3 sequence is CASSLDSQNTEAFF. The CDR3 bases are TGCGCCAGCAGCTTGGACAGCCAAAACACTGAAGCTTTCTTT.

In this sample, this clonotype turned up a few times. CDR3 nucleotide sequence: TGTGCCAGCAGTTTGGGGTGGAATCAGCCCCAGCATTTT. Protein product: CASSLGWNQPQHF. The V gene is TRBV27, the J gene TRBJ1-5; D unresolved. CDR1 is MNHEY, CDR2 SMNVEV, per germline (reference sequence). Trimming took 3 bases from V and 4 from J, leaving 7 bases between them. The CDR3 length is 13 residues.

This clonotype was recorded at least ten times. Here the CDR3 DNA reads TGTGCCAGCAGTCAAAACGACTGGAACAATGAGCAGTTCTTC. It encodes CASSQNDWNNEQFF. The chain links TRBV12-3 or TRBV12-4 to TRBJ2-1, with unresolved D. Trimming removed 5 bases at V and 5 bases at J, with 13 bases between. This CDR3 spans 14 amino acids.

This clonotype was counted between two and nine times. The chain recombines TRBV7-8 with TRBJ2-1, with D possibly matching TRBD1 (5 bases). This CDR3 region has 13 residues. V was shortened by 1 base and J by 6 bases, with 7 bases between the two germline ends. Germline-derived CDR1 and CDR2 are SGHVS and FQNEAQ. The DNA for the CDR3 is TGTGCCAGCAGCTTAGAGGGGCTCAATGAGCAGTTCTTC. It yields the protein CASSLEGLNEQFF.

The sample holds many counts of this clonotype. The J gene is TRBJ2-5, the V gene TRBV5-1; perhaps TRBD2 as D (5 bases). The CDR3 is made up of 14 amino acids. Germline loops: CDR1 SGHRS, CDR2 YFSETQ. Deletions cut 0 bases from V and 3 bases from J, with 9 bases between. The CDR3 sequence: CASSLVGSEETQYF. The CDR3 coding sequence is TGCGCCAGCAGCTTGGTCGGTAGCGAAGAGACCCAGTACTTC. Based on the CDR3 plus reference TRBV5-1 and TRBJ2-5, the full variable domain is KAGVTQTPRYLIKTRGQQVTLSCSPISGHRSVSWYQQTPGQGLQFLFEYFSETQRNKGNFPGRFSGRQFSNSRSEMNVSTLELGDSALYLCASSLVGSEETQYFGPGTRLLVL.

This chain links TRBV3-1 with TRBJ1-1; tentatively, D is TRBD1 (6 bases). The V end lost 4 bases, the J end lost 4 bases, and 13 bases lay between the germline ends. CDR1 and CDR2 from the germline V gene are LGHDT and YNNKEL (reference sequence). This CDR3 has 14 amino acids. The CDR3 protein is CASSLGARGTEAFF. CDR3 bases: TGTGCCAGCAGCCTGGGGGCGCGGGGCACTGAAGCTTTCTTT.

CDR3: CASSFAGLAAGNTDTQYF. The CDR3 DNA sequence: TGTGCCAGCAGCTTCGCCGGACTAGCGGCGGGGAACACAGATACGCAGTATTTT. The V and J genes are TRBV13 and TRBJ2-3, with 10 bases identical to TRBD2. This CDR3 comprises 18 residues. Trimming at V came to 3 bases and at J to 2 bases, leaving 11 bases not matched to a gene. Germline CDR1 PRHDT, CDR2 FYEKMQ (reference sequence).

In this sample, this clonotype turned up a few times. J is TRBJ1-6 and V is TRBV2, with D unclear. The CDR3 is 15 amino acids. CDR1 SNHLY and CDR2 FYNNEI come from the germline V gene. V lost 3 bases to trimming and J lost 0 bases, with 6 bases between them. The CDR3 spells CASSDGNSYNSPLHF. The CDR3 bases are TGTGCCAGCAGTGACGGCAACTCCTATAATTCACCCCTCCACTTT.

The chain has TRBV12-3 or TRBV12-4 and TRBJ2-5, with D unresolved. Deletions cut 3 bases from V and 3 bases from J, with 8 bases between. This CDR3 comprises 13 residues. Here the CDR3 DNA reads TGTGCCAGCAGTTTTATGGTAGAAGAGACCCAGTACTTC. As protein: CASSFMVEETQYF.

This chain uses TRBV19 with TRBJ2-1; tentative D call: TRBD2 (6 bases). The V end lost 0 bases, the J end lost 7 bases, and 16 bases lay between the germline ends. Germline values: CDR1 LNHDA, CDR2 SQIVND (reference sequence). The CDR3 covers 16 residues. DNA of the CDR3: TGTGCCAGTAGTATAGACCGTAGCGGCACCCTAAATGAGCAGTTCTTC. Protein: CASSIDRSGTLNEQFF.